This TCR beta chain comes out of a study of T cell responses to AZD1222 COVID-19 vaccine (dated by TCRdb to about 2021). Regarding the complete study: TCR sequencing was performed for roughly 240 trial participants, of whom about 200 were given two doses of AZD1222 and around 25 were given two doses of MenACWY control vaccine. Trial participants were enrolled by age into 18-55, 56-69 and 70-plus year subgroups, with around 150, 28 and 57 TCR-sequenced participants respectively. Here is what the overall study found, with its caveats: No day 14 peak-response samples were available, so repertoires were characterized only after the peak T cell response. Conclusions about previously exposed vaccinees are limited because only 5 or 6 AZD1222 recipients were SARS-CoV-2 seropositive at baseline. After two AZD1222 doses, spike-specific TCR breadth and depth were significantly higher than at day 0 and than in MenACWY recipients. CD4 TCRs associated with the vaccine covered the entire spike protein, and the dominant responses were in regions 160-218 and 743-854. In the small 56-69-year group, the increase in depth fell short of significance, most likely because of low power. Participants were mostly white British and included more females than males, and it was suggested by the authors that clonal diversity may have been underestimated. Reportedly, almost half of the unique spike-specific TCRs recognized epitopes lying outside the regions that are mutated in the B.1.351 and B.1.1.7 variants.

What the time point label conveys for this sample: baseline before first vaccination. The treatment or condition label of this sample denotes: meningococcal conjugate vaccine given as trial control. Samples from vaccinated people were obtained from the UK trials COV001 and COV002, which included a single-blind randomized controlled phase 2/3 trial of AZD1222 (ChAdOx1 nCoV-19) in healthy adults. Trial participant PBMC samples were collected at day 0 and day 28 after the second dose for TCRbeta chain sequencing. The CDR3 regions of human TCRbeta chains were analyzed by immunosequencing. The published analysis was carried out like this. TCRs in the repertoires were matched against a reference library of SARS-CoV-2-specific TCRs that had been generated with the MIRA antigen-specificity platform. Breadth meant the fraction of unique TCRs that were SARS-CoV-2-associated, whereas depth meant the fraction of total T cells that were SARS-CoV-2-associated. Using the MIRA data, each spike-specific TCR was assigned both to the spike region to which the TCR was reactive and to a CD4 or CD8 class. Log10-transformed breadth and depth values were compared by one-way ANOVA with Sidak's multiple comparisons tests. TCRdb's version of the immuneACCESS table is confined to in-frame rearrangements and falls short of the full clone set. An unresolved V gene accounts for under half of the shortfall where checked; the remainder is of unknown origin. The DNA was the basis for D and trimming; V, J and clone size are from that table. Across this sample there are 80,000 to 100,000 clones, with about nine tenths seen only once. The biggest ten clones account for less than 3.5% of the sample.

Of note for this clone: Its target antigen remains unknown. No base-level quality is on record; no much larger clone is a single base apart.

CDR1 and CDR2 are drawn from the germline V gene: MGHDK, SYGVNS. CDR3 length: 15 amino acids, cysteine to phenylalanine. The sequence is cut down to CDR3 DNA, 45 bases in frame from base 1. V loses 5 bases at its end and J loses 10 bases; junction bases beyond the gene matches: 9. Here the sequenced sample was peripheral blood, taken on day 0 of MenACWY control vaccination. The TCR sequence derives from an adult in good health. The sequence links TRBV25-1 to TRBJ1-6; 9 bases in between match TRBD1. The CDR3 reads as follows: CASSPTGGRESPLHF. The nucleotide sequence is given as TGTGCCAGCAGTCCCACAGGGGGCCGTGAGTCACCCCTCCACTTT.